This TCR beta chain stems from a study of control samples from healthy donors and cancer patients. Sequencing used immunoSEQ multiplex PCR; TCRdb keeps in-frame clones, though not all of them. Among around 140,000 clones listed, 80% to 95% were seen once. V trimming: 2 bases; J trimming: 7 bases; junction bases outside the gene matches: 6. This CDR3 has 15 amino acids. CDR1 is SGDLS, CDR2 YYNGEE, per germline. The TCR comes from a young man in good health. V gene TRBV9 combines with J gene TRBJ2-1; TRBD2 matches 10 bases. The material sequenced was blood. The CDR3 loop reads CASSVSGGAVNEQFF. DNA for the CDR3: TGTGCCAGCAGCGTCAGCGGGGGGGCCGTGAATGAGCAGTTCTTC. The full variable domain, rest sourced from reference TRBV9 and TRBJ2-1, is DSGVTQTPKHLITATGQRVTLRCSPRSGDLSVYWYQQSLDQGLQFLIQYYNGEERAKGNILERFSAQQFPDLHSELNLSSLELGDSALYFCASSVSGGAVNEQFFGPGTRLTVL.